The 31 T cell receptor beta chains reported below all come from one sample, sequenced in a study of OX40 agonist ivuxolimab in advanced cancers. Libraries were prepared by immunoSEQ multiplex PCR; TCRdb keeps only in-frame clonotypes and omits some of them. The sample has about 82,000 clones, approximately 85% seen once. Sequencing used CD4+ or CD8+ T cells sorted from blood, obtained in a trial of the OX40 agonist ivuxolimab. These receptors were obtained from an adult with an advanced solid tumor such as melanoma, head and neck, liver or kidney cancer.

The chain couples TRBV30 to TRBJ2-2; unclear D gene. Germline V CDR1 and CDR2: GTSNPN, SVGIG (reference sequence). Trimming pared 0 bases from V and 3 bases from J, leaving 8 bases between. There are 14 residues in the CDR3. CDR3 protein: CAWSVYSDTGELFF. CDR3 nucleotides: TGTGCCTGGAGTGTGTACTCAGACACCGGGGAGCTGTTTTTT.

This clone was picked up one time. The chain couples TRBV28 to TRBJ1-2, with a weak D call TRBD1 (5 bases). The CDR3 runs 15 residues. CDR1 and CDR2 (germline): MDHEN, SYDVKM. V was trimmed by 6 bases and J by 2 bases, leaving 16 bases between them. The CDR3 DNA follows: TGTGCCAGCAGGATATCACGGGACGGGAACTATGGCTACACCTTC. It codes for CASRISRDGNYGYTF.

The CDR3 DNA reads TGTGCCTGGAGTGTATCTGAGACCCAGTACTTC. This encodes CAWSVSETQYF. The genes are TRBV30 and TRBJ2-5; D uncertain. This CDR3 is 11 amino acids long. Per the germline V gene, CDR1 is GTSNPN and CDR2 is SVGIG (reference sequence). V was clipped by 0 bases and J by 5 bases, with 4 bases between them.

This CDR3 is CASSLLRWRDQQETQYF. The DNA of the CDR3 is TGTGCCAGCAGCTTGCTCCGATGGCGAGACCAACAAGAGACCCAGTACTTC. The genes are TRBV5-6 and TRBJ2-5; D is unresolved. Trimming stripped 1 base from V and 2 bases from J, with 18 bases between. CDR1 and CDR2 (germline): SGHDT, YYEEEE. The CDR3 covers 17 residues. Looking up the rest from reference TRBV5-6 and TRBJ2-5 gives the full variable domain: DAGVTQSPTHLIKTRGQQVTLRCSPKSGHDTVSWYQQALGQGPQFIFQYYEEEERQRGNFPDRFSGHQFPNYSSELNVNALLLGDSALYLCASSLLRWRDQQETQYFGPGTRLLVL.

The chain carries TRBV5-6 and TRBJ2-5, with no clear D. V shed 4 bases and J shed 5 bases, with 12 bases lying between them. This CDR3 has 13 residues. Germline CDR1 and CDR2: SGHDT and YYEEEE. CDR3 in amino acids: CASSVDPGETQYF. For the CDR3, the DNA is TGTGCCAGCAGCGTAGACCCTGGTGAGACCCAGTACTTC.

This clone was seen only once. V usage is TRBV5-1 and J usage is TRBJ2-6; D remains unclear. With 5 bases removed from V and 0 bases from J, the gap between germline ends came to 9 bases. The CDR3 is 15 residues long. Germline CDR1 reads SGHRS; CDR2 reads YFSETQ. The CDR3 reads CASRQVLSGANVLTF. CDR3 sequence (DNA): TGCGCCAGCAGGCAGGTCCTCTCTGGGGCCAACGTCCTGACTTTC.

V gene TRBV30 combines with J gene TRBJ2-6; unclear D gene. V was pared by 6 bases and J by 8 bases, with 20 bases between. Germline-derived CDR1 and CDR2 are GTSNPN and SVGIG (reference sequence). This CDR3 has 15 amino acids. The CDR3 DNA reads as TGTGCCTGCGAGTTTCTAGGGTTGACCTCCAACGTCCTGACTTTC. This encodes CACEFLGLTSNVLTF.

V is TRBV4-2 and J is TRBJ1-6; tentative D call: TRBD1 (5 bases). This CDR3 spans 15 amino acids. Trimming shortened V by 0 bases and J by 10 bases, and 13 bases separated the two germline ends. Germline V gene lookup returns CDR1 LGHNA and CDR2 YNFKEQ. This CDR3 reads CASSQDQRGRSPLHF. DNA for the CDR3: TGTGCCAGCAGCCAAGATCAGCGGGGCCGCTCACCCCTCCACTTT.

This clone was seen a few times. The chain recombines TRBV20-1 with TRBJ1-2; no firm D call. The CDR3 is 11 amino acids. The germline gives CDR1 DFQATT, CDR2 SNEGSKA (reference sequence). The germline V and J ends were trimmed by 3 bases and 4 bases, with 6 bases remaining between them. The DNA of the CDR3 is TGCAGTGCTAGTCGAGGCTATGGCTACACCTTC. It is translated as CSASRGYGYTF.

V and J are TRBV5-1 and TRBJ1-5; TRBD1 aligns across 10 bases. The CDR3 runs to 15 residues. Germline V CDR1 and CDR2: SGHRS, YFSETQ. Trimming removed 4 bases from V and 5 bases from J; junction bases left unmatched: 6. In nucleotides, the CDR3 is TGCGCCAGCAGCCAGAGTGGGACAGGGGATCAGCCCCAGCATTTT. Residues: CASSQSGTGDQPQHF.

This sequence joins TRBV7-6 and TRBJ1-1; D perhaps matches TRBD1 (5 bases). Germline CDR1 SGHVS, CDR2 FNYEAQ. Trimming took 1 base from V and 8 from J, leaving 5 bases between them. The CDR3 has 11 residues. CDR3 DNA sequence: TGTGCCAGCAGCTTAGGGACAGAAGCTTTCTTT. Amino acids: CASSLGTEAFF.

This clone was found once. The rearrangement uses TRBV27 and TRBJ1-4; D may be TRBD1 (6 bases). The CDR3 sequence is 15 residues long. The germline gives CDR1 MNHEY, CDR2 SMNVEV (reference sequence). Trimming cost V 7 bases and J 7 bases, with 19 bases left between them. The CDR3 region is CASTRHGGQGEKLFF. DNA for the CDR3: TGTGCCAGCACACGACATGGGGGGCAAGGTGAAAAACTGTTTTTT.

The genes are TRBV2 and TRBJ2-7, with 14 bases fitting TRBD2. V gave up 6 bases and J gave up 3 bases; unmatched junction bases: 7. The V gene's germline CDR1 is SNHLY and CDR2 FYNNEI. This CDR3 has 16 residues. The CDR3 sequence is CASRIRGTSGSYEQYF. The DNA of the CDR3 is TGTGCCAGCAGAATCAGGGGGACTAGCGGGAGCTACGAGCAGTACTTC.

The V call is TRBV5-6, the J call TRBJ2-7, with 7 positions matching TRBD1. V lost 0 bases and J lost 3; bases outside the gene matches: 3. The germline gives CDR1 SGHDT, CDR2 YYEEEE. The CDR3 loop spans 14 amino acids. The chain's CDR3 is CASSLDRGIYEQYF. The DNA of the CDR3 is TGTGCCAGCAGCTTGGACAGGGGAATCTACGAGCAGTACTTC.

The genes are TRBV11-1 and TRBJ1-1; no clear D gene. From germline, CDR1 is SGHAT and CDR2 FQDESV (reference sequence). This CDR3 region has 13 residues. V was cut by 1 base and J by 1 base, with 4 bases left in between. This chain's CDR3 is CASSLVENTEAFF. The CDR3 DNA sequence: TGTGCCAGCAGCTTAGTGGAGAACACTGAAGCTTTCTTT.

The CDR3 here is CASSTSLMGGTEAFF. CDR3 nucleotides: TGTGCCAGTAGTACGTCGCTTATGGGTGGCACTGAAGCTTTCTTT. V usage is TRBV19 and J usage is TRBJ1-1; unclear D gene. Trimming took off 4 bases at V and 4 bases at J, with 16 bases between the two ends. CDR3 length: 15 residues. Germline V gene data show CDR1 as LNHDA and CDR2 as SQIVND (reference sequence).

The chain recombines TRBV5-1 with TRBJ2-7; D assignment may be TRBD1 or TRBD2 (5 bases each). Per germline, CDR1 SGHRS and CDR2 YFSETQ. The CDR3 contains 12 residues. Trimming removed 8 bases from V and 6 bases from J, with 15 bases in between. CDR3 DNA sequence: TGCGCCAGTATGAGAGGGGTCGGCGAGCAGTACTTC. This encodes CASMRGVGEQYF.

This clone was counted only a few times. This chain connects TRBV7-9 to TRBJ1-2, with a tentative D call TRBD1 (6 bases). The ends were cut back, 2 bases at V and 6 bases at J, with 10 bases in the middle. Germline CDR1 is SEHNR and CDR2 is FQNEAQ (reference sequence). There are 13 residues in the CDR3. The DNA of the CDR3 is TGTGCCAGCAGCTTATCAGGGGCGCATGGCTACACCTTC. This translates into CASSLSGAHGYTF.

CDR3 residues: CASSSGLQGRAEQYF. For the CDR3, the DNA is TGTGCCAGCAGTTCGGGACTACAAGGGCGGGCCGAGCAGTACTTC. This chain uses TRBV28 with TRBJ2-7; TRBD2 agrees at 7 bases. V lost 4 bases and J lost 6; bases outside the gene matches: 12. The CDR3 has 15 amino acids. Germline-derived CDR1 and CDR2 are MDHEN and SYDVKM.

The chain uses TRBV10-3 and TRBJ1-1; 11 bases line up with TRBD1. This CDR3 spans 15 amino acids. V lost 6 bases, J lost 3 bases, and 6 bases stayed unmatched. Per the germline V gene, CDR1 is ENHRY and CDR2 is SYGVKD. The CDR3 region is CAIRGQGDGDTEAFF. CDR3 coding DNA: TGTGCCATCAGGGGACAGGGGGATGGAGACACTGAAGCTTTCTTT.

V is TRBV19 and J is TRBJ2-4; 10 nucleotides align to TRBD1. Germline CDR1 and CDR2: LNHDA and SQIVND (reference sequence). The V segment lost 5 bases and the J segment 1 base; nucleotides outside the gene matches: 8. The CDR3 loop spans 17 amino acids. The CDR3 is CASSGDRGPAAKNIQYF. The CDR3 bases are TGTGCCAGTAGTGGCGACAGGGGGCCCGCGGCCAAAAACATTCAGTACTTC.

The V gene is TRBV11-3, the J gene TRBJ2-3, with D possibly called TRBD1 or TRBD2 (6 bases each). The CDR3 is made up of 14 amino acids. Germline V gene sequence: CDR1 SGHNT, CDR2 YENEEA. The V gene lost 2 bases and the J gene lost 4 bases, with 10 bases spanning the gap. CDR3 nucleotide sequence: TGTGCCAGCAGCTTACCAGGGGAGGCAGATACGCAGTATTTT. Translation: CASSLPGEADTQYF.

The J gene is TRBJ1-2, the V gene TRBV5-6, with 10 bases aligning to TRBD1. V shed 6 bases, J shed 2 bases, and the junction held 19 bases outside the gene matches. The CDR3 spans 19 residues. CDR1 is SGHDT and CDR2 is YYEEEE in the germline V gene. CDR3 region: CASTYPLGDRGTANYGYTF. The CDR3 DNA sequence: TGTGCCAGCACCTACCCCCTGGGGGACAGGGGCACCGCAAACTATGGCTACACCTTC.

Remarks on this clone: Its ends do not fully match the called genes, so a read error is possible. The genes are TRBV18 and TRBJ2-7; 8 bases fit TRBD2. The CDR3 is 13 residues long. Germline V gives CDR1 KGHSH, CDR2 LQKENI. The CDR3 nucleotides read TGTGCCAGCTCGTTCCGGGGGGGTTACGCGCAGTACTTC. As protein: CASSFRGGYAQYF.

In its sample, this clone was seen a few times. V gene TRBV19 combines with J gene TRBJ1-2; no firm D call. The CDR3 consists of 14 residues. Trimming cost V 1 base and J 7 bases, with 13 bases left between them. The germline V gene has CDR1 LNHDA and CDR2 SQIVND (reference sequence). The CDR3 DNA is TGTGCCAGTAGTATAGTCCTCGGAAAAGGTGGCTACACCTTC. It specifies CASSIVLGKGGYTF.

This clone was observed once. The chain recombines TRBV5-8 with TRBJ2-3; 10 nucleotides align to TRBD1. The CDR3 is 14 residues long. V lost 6 bases, J lost 2 bases, and 3 bases stayed unmatched. Germline values: CDR1 SGHTS, CDR2 YDEGEE. The CDR3 loop reads CASIGTGVTDTQYF. In DNA form, the CDR3 reads TGTGCCAGCATCGGGACAGGGGTCACAGATACGCAGTATTTT.

Regarding this clone: At one of its ends the junction is not consistent with the germline gene, which may arise from a read error. The chain recombines TRBV5-4 with TRBJ2-5; 8 nucleotides match TRBD2. This CDR3 region has 14 residues. The germline V gene has CDR1 SGHNT and CDR2 YYREEE (reference sequence). The CDR3 DNA sequence: TGTGCCAGCACCTTGGGACTAGAGGCGAGTGAGCAGTACTTC. Translating gives CASTLGLEASEQYF. Complete variable domain (other parts from reference TRBV5-4 and TRBJ2-5): ETGVTQSPTHLIKTRGQQVTLRCSSQSGHNTVSWYQQALGQGPQFIFQYYREEENGRGNFPPRFSGLQFPNYSSELNVNALELDDSALYLCASTLGLEASEQYFGPGTRLLVL.

The chain is built from TRBV7-2 and TRBJ1-1; a possible D gene is TRBD1 (6 bases). Germline CDR1 and CDR2: SGHTA and FQGNSA. V was clipped by 3 bases and J by 4 bases, with 15 bases between them. The CDR3 loop spans 15 amino acids. CDR3 DNA: TGTGCCAGCAGCTTCTCGATGGGAGGGGGCACTGAAGCTTTCTTT. Encoded protein: CASSFSMGGGTEAFF.

This clone appeared a few times. The chain carries TRBV9 and TRBJ1-1; no definite D call. The CDR3 loop spans 14 amino acids. The V gene's germline CDR1 is SGDLS and CDR2 YYNGEE. V was shortened by 0 bases and J by 1 base, with 7 bases between the two germline ends. CDR3 region: CASSVVTSNTEAFF. In DNA form, the CDR3 reads TGTGCCAGCAGCGTAGTGACATCGAACACTGAAGCTTTCTTT.

The chain links TRBV30 to TRBJ2-5; D might be TRBD1 (6 bases). The germline CDR1 and CDR2 sequences are GTSNPN and SVGIG (reference sequence). Trimming cost V 0 bases and J 2 bases, with 13 bases left between them. CDR3 length equals 15 residues. CDR3 in DNA: TGTGCCTGGAGTGTAGGGACAACGATACAAGAGACCCAGTACTTC. Amino acid sequence: CAWSVGTTIQETQYF.

In this sample, this clone turned up once. The sample contains more than one DNA sequence encoding this CDR3. V is TRBV5-4 and J is TRBJ2-7; tentatively, D is TRBD1 (5 bases). The CDR3 covers 13 residues. Trimming took 0 bases from V and 4 from J, leaving 8 bases between them. From germline, CDR1 is SGHNT and CDR2 YYREEE (reference sequence). CDR3 sequence (DNA): TGTGCCAGCAGCTTGGACCCAGGGTACGAGCAGTACTTC. Translation: CASSLDPGYEQYF.